These 7 T cell receptor beta chains came from one sample sequenced in a study of Ad26.COV2.S vaccination and SARS-CoV-2 variants. Some clones are missing from TCRdb's copy, which holds only in-frame ones; the method was immunoSEQ multiplex PCR. The sample has under 300,000 clones; roughly 85% are singletons. Treatment indicated: some 20 received Ad26.COV2.S at low or high dose, single or two shots; roughly 5 received placebo; per-sample allocation not given. Sampling was done on day 63 after the first vaccine or placebo injection. Sequences were derived from peripheral blood, sampled in a trial of Ad26.COV2.S vaccine versus placebo. The receptors were sampled from a person between 18 and 65 years old who received the Ad26.COV2.S COVID-19 vaccine or a placebo.

The genes are TRBV7-8 and TRBJ1-5, with D perhaps TRBD1 (5 bases). Germline CDR1 and CDR2: SGHVS and FQNEAQ. Trimming cost V 2 bases and J 7 bases, with 15 bases left between them. This CDR3 spans 15 amino acids. For the CDR3, the DNA is TGTGCCAGCAGCTTATCGGAGGGGTATGGACAGCCCCAGCATTTT. This sequence encodes CASSLSEGYGQPQHF.

The chain is built from TRBV3-1 (or the pseudogene TRBV3-2) and TRBJ2-2, with TRBD2 as a possible D gene (6 bases). The germline V and J ends were trimmed by 7 bases and 7 bases, with 13 bases remaining between them. The CDR3 runs 13 residues. Germline assignment: CDR1 LGHDT and CDR2 YNNKEL (reference sequence). CDR3 DNA sequence: TGTGCCAGCACCCTTCGGGGGAGCGGGGAGCTGTTTTTT. Translation: CASTLRGSGELFF.

The V call is TRBV7-9, the J call TRBJ1-2; 11 bases line up with TRBD1. V lost 5 bases to trimming and J lost 6 bases; unmatched junction nucleotides: 11. Germline assignment: CDR1 SEHNR and CDR2 FQNEAQ (reference sequence). The length of the CDR3 is 16 residues. The CDR3 DNA sequence: TGTGCCAGCAGCCAAGGAGGCGGGACAGGGGGGCATGGCTACACCTTC. Translating gives CASSQGGGTGGHGYTF. The full variable domain, its missing parts supplied by reference TRBV7-9 and TRBJ1-2, is DTGVSQNPRHKITKRGQNVTFRCDPISEHNRLYWYRQTLGQGPEFLTYFQNEAQLEKSRLLSDRFSAERPKGSFSTLEIQRTEQGDSAMYLCASSQGGGTGGHGYTFGSGTRLTVV.

The rearrangement uses TRBV13 and TRBJ2-7, with 9 bases that match TRBD1. With 5 bases clipped from V and 1 base from J, the junction kept 12 bases outside the gene matches. Germline loops: CDR1 PRHDT, CDR2 FYEKMQ (reference sequence). CDR3 size: 17 residues. The CDR3 loop is CASSLTSGTGWSYEQYF. The CDR3 coding sequence is TGTGCCAGCAGCCTGACCTCCGGGACAGGGTGGTCCTACGAGCAGTACTTC.

The V and J genes are TRBV4-3 and TRBJ1-4; 7 nucleotides match TRBD1. Germline assignment: CDR1 LGHNA and CDR2 YSLEER. V was pared by 2 bases and J by 5 bases, with 5 bases of the junction left unmatched. The CDR3 is 15 residues long. CDR3 region: CASSQSQGGNEKLFF. The CDR3 DNA is TGCGCCAGCAGCCAATCGCAGGGGGGGAATGAAAAACTGTTTTTT.

The chain combines TRBV9 with TRBJ2-1, with 11 bases identical to TRBD2. Germline V gene sequence: CDR1 SGDLS, CDR2 YYNGEE. The ends lost 3 bases at V and 8 bases at J; junction bases unmatched: 10. The CDR3 contains 16 residues. The CDR3, as DNA: TGTGCCAGCAGCGGAAAACTAGCGGGAGTCCCCCATGAGCAGTTCTTC. Translated, it gives CASSGKLAGVPHEQFF.

This clone was picked up a small number of times. The chain joins TRBV7-2 to TRBJ2-5, with 7 positions matching TRBD2. V was clipped by 1 base and J by 7 bases; unmatched bases: 12. The germline CDR1 and CDR2 sequences are SGHTA and FQGNSA. This CDR3 spans 16 amino acids. The CDR3 DNA follows: TGTGCCAGCAGCTTAGGGGCTAGCGGCCCGAAGTGGACCCAGTACTTC. Translating it yields CASSLGASGPKWTQYF.